This TCR beta chain stems from a study of T cell responses to AZD1222 COVID-19 vaccine. Assay used: immunoSEQ multiplex PCR; TCRdb lists only in-frame clones, some missing. The sample lists approximately 120,000 clones, approximately 91% seen once, with approximately 15% in the top ten. V was pared by 0 bases and J by 7 bases, with 8 bases of the junction left unmatched. The CDR3 consists of 15 residues. Germline CDR1 and CDR2: LGHNA and YSLEER. The sequences come from peripheral blood, collected on day 0 of AZD1222 vaccination. This clonotype was obtained from an adult in good health. The rearrangement links TRBV4-3 to TRBJ1-2; 7 bases are shared with TRBD1. The CDR3 reads CASSQDRAGGRGYTF. CDR3 in DNA: TGCGCCAGCAGCCAAGATCGGGCAGGGGGTCGTGGCTACACCTTC.